The clone carrying this TCR beta chain appeared a few times. Its antigen remains unknown. The data are from a study of OX40 agonist ivuxolimab in advanced cancers. Overall study context: At just under 85% male, the cohort had a mean age of about 55 years, ranging from 23 to 79.

The CDR3 loop spans 13 amino acids. Germline CDR1 is SEHNR and CDR2 is FQNEAQ (reference sequence). V shed 8 bases, J shed 4 bases, and the junction held 5 bases outside the gene matches. Whole-study findings and limits: Circulating CD4+ and CD8+ T cells showed clonal expansion by week 6 at 0.1 to 3.0 mg/kg. Researchers report that CD8+ T cells had, on average, more expanded clones than CD4+.

TCRdb keeps only in-frame clones here, not all; method: immunoSEQ multiplex PCR. The data show some 52,000 clones, 85% to 95% seen once. This rearrangement joins TRBV7-9 to TRBJ1-1, with 9 bases matching TRBD1. The source is an adult with an advanced solid tumor such as melanoma, head and neck, liver or kidney cancer. The specimen comprised CD4+ or CD8+ T cells sorted from blood, sampled in a trial of the OX40 agonist ivuxolimab. The CDR3 DNA follows: TGTGCCAGCGGGACAGGGCATGGCACTGAAGCTTTCTTT. It codes for CASGTGHGTEAFF.